The rows below give T cell receptor beta chains drawn from one sample of a study of blood T cell repertoires in COVID-19. This table comes from immunoSEQ multiplex PCR, and its TCRdb copy is limited to in-frame clones, with some not included. There are 250,000 to 300,000 clones in the sample; roughly 80% occur only once, and roughly 4.7% lies in the top ten. What was sequenced was PBMCs or T cells enriched from blood (not recorded which). The receptors stem from a man aged 35 to 55 who had been exposed to COVID-19. The CDR3 runs from the conserved cysteine through the conserved F or W. Each record gives: CDR3 length, J gene, D gene, V gene, clone size, CDR3 protein, CDR3 DNA. A D gene is named only where the DNA matches it firmly. The size field is filled for only some rows; it gives once, few, many or a size class.

length: 12
J: TRBJ1-1
D: TRBD1
V: TRBV12-3/TRBV12-4
size: .
CDR3: CASSTDRGRFIF
DNA: TGTGCCAGCAGTACTGACAGGGGGAGATTTATCTTT

length: 12
J: TRBJ2-7
D: .
V: TRBV19
size: .
CDR3: CATSTRSYEQYF
DNA: TGTGCCACCAGTACCCGATCCTACGAGCAGTACTTC

length: 18
J: TRBJ2-1
D: TRBD1
V: TRBV5-1
size: .
CDR3: CASSLVPGGTGAYNEQFF
DNA: TGCGCCAGCAGCTTGGTTCCCGGAGGGACAGGGGCCTACAATGAGCAGTTCTTC

length: 13
J: TRBJ2-7
D: .
V: TRBV3-1/TRBV3-2
size: .
CDR3: CASSPGVLYEQYF
DNA: TGTGCCAGCAGCCCAGGGGTTCTCTACGAGCAGTACTTC

length: 15
J: TRBJ1-5
D: .
V: TRBV11-2
size: .
CDR3: CASSSNGYSNQPQHF
DNA: TGTGCCAGCAGCTCTAACGGTTATAGCAATCAGCCCCAGCATTTT

length: 18
J: TRBJ1-5
D: TRBD1
V: TRBV19
size: .
CDR3: CASSMGLGQGSSNQPQHF
DNA: TGTGCCAGTAGTATGGGCTTGGGACAGGGCAGTAGCAATCAGCCCCAGCATTTT

length: 12
J: TRBJ1-1
D: TRBD1
V: TRBV25-1
size: .
CDR3: CASSDRGTEAFF
DNA: TGTGCCAGCAGCGACAGGGGCACTGAAGCTTTCTTT

length: 15
J: TRBJ2-1
D: .
V: TRBV3-1/TRBV3-2
size: .
CDR3: CASSLTLSSYNEQFF
DNA: TGTGCCAGCAGCCTAACTTTAAGCTCCTACAATGAGCAGTTCTTC

length: 13
J: TRBJ2-1
D: TRBD1
V: TRBV10-1
size: .
CDR3: CASSAQGVNEQFF
DNA: TGCGCCAGCAGTGCCCAGGGGGTCAATGAGCAGTTCTTC

length: 16
J: TRBJ2-2
D: TRBD2
V: TRBV5-6
size: .
CDR3: CASSLHLAGVPGELFF
DNA: TGTGCCAGCAGCTTGCATCTAGCGGGAGTTCCCGGGGAGCTGTTTTTT

length: 15
J: TRBJ2-1
D: .
V: TRBV5-6
size: .
CDR3: CASSLDDSVGNEQFF
DNA: TGTGCCAGCAGCTTGGATGACAGTGTGGGCAATGAGCAGTTCTTC

length: 15
J: TRBJ2-1
D: TRBD2
V: TRBV18
size: .
CDR3: CASSPVAGEYNEQFF
DNA: TGTGCCAGCTCACCAGTGGCGGGAGAGTACAATGAGCAGTTCTTC

length: 15
J: TRBJ2-7
D: TRBD2
V: TRBV6-5
size: .
CDR3: CASSWGTSGLYEQYF
DNA: TGTGCCAGCAGTTGGGGGACTAGCGGTCTCTACGAGCAGTACTTC

length: 11
J: TRBJ2-2
D: TRBD2
V: TRBV6-2/TRBV6-3
size: .
CDR3: CASSIGGKLFF
DNA: TGTGCCAGCAGTATCGGGGGGAAGCTGTTTTTT

length: 14
J: TRBJ2-1
D: .
V: TRBV5-6
size: .
CDR3: CASSTERYHNEQFF
DNA: TGTGCCAGCAGCACCGAACGGTATCACAATGAGCAGTTCTTC

length: 14
J: TRBJ1-3
D: .
V: TRBV19
size: few
CDR3: CASSMSVSGNTIYF
DNA: TGTGCCAGTAGTATGTCAGTCTCTGGAAACACCATATATTTT

length: 17
J: TRBJ2-1
D: TRBD2
V: TRBV5-8
size: .
CDR3: CASSLGVAGVSYNEQFF
DNA: TGTGCCAGCAGCTTGGGGGTAGCGGGGGTCTCCTACAATGAGCAGTTCTTC

length: 16
J: TRBJ2-5
D: .
V: TRBV4-2
size: .
CDR3: CASSQDLLQARGTQYF
DNA: TGTGCCAGCAGCCAAGATCTTCTACAGGCCAGGGGGACCCAGTACTTC

length: 13
J: TRBJ2-3
D: .
V: TRBV27
size: .
CDR3: CASTDWRTDTQYF
DNA: TGTGCCAGCACCGACTGGCGCACAGATACGCAGTATTTT

length: 16
J: TRBJ1-1
D: .
V: TRBV10-3
size: few
CDR3: CAISRSLTALNTEAFF
DNA: TGTGCCATCAGTCGCTCGTTGACAGCCCTAAACACTGAAGCTTTCTTT

length: 15
J: TRBJ2-4
D: .
V: TRBV6-5
size: .
CDR3: CASKTHPGDGNIQYF
DNA: TGTGCCAGCAAAACCCACCCAGGGGACGGGAACATTCAGTACTTC

length: 13
J: TRBJ1-2
D: .
V: TRBV7-9
size: .
CDR3: CASSLLMNYGYTF
DNA: TGTGCCAGCAGCTTGTTAATGAACTATGGCTACACCTTC

length: 15
J: TRBJ2-7
D: TRBD1
V: TRBV6-5
size: .
CDR3: CASTVGTGGAYEQYF
DNA: TGTGCCAGCACCGTGGGGACAGGGGGAGCCTACGAGCAGTACTTC

length: 18
J: TRBJ2-6
D: .
V: TRBV13
size: few
CDR3: CASSLDLRRYSGANVLTF
DNA: TGTGCCAGCAGCTTGGATCTTAGGAGGTACTCTGGGGCCAACGTCCTGACTTTC

length: 12
J: TRBJ2-6
D: .
V: TRBV6-5
size: once
CDR3: CATPAGANVLTF
DNA: TGTGCCACCCCCGCTGGGGCCAACGTCCTGACTTTC